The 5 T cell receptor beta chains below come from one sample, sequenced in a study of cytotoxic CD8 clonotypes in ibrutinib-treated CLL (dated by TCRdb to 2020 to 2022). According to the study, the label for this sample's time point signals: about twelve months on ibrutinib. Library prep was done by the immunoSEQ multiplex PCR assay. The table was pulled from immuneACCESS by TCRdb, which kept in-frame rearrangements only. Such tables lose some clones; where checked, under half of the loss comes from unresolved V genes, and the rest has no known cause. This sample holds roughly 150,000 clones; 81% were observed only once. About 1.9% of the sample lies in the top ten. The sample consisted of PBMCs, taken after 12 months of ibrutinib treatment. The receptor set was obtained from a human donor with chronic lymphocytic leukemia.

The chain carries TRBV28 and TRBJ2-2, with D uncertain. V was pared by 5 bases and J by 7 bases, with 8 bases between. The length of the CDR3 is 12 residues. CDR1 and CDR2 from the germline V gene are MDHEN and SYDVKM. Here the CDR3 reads CASSAPSGELFF. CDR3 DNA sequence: TGTGCCAGCAGTGCACCCAGCGGGGAGCTGTTTTTT.

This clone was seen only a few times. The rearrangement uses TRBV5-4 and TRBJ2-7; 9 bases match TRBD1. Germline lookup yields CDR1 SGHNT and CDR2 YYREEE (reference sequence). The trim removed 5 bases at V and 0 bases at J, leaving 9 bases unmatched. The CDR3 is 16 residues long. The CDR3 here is CASRDWDRVSSYEQYF. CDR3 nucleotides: TGTGCCAGCAGAGACTGGGACAGGGTGAGCTCCTACGAGCAGTACTTC.

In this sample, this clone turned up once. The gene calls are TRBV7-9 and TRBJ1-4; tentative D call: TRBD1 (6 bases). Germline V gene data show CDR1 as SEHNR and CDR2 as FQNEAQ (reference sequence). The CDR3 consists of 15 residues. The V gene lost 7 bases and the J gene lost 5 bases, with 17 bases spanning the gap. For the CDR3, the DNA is TGTGCCAGCACTCTATCACAGGGTTTCAATGAAAAACTGTTTTTT. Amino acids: CASTLSQGFNEKLFF.

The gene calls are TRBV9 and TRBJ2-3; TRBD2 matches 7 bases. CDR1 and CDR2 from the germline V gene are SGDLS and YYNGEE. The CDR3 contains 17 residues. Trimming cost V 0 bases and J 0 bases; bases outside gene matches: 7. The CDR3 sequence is CASSVAGGRPSTDTQYF. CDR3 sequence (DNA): TGTGCCAGCAGCGTAGCCGGCGGGAGACCTAGCACAGATACGCAGTATTTT.

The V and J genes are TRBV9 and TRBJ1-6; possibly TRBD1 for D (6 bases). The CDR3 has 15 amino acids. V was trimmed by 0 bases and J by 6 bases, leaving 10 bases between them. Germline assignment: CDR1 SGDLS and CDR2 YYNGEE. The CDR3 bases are TGTGCCAGCAGCGTAGGGGGGGCAGGTAATTCACCCCTCCACTTT. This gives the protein CASSVGGAGNSPLHF. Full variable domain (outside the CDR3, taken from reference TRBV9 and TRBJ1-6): DSGVTQTPKHLITATGQRVTLRCSPRSGDLSVYWYQQSLDQGLQFLIQYYNGEERAKGNILERFSAQQFPDLHSELNLSSLELGDSALYFCASSVGGAGNSPLHFGNGTRLTVT.